The text below deals with one TCR beta chain. The sequenced patients had an expansion of CD8+CD57+ cells seen by flow cytometry. This sample was included in a study of CD8+CD57+ T cells in acquired aplastic anemia. V gave up 7 bases and J gave up 0 bases, with 6 bases separating them. The CDR3 runs to 12 residues. Germline CDR1 and CDR2: SNHLY and FYNNEI. Genomic DNA provided the template from which TCR beta VDJ and CDR3 profiles were obtained. TCRdb re-called the reads with MiXCR, one entry per CDR3 protein. This table has some 150,000 distinct CDR3 sequences, around 75% appearing once. The chain recombines TRBV2 with TRBJ1-1; D gene uncertain. The source of this sequence is a human donor with aplastic anemia. The sequencing sample was made of sorted CD4+, CD8+, or CD8+CD57+ T cells (not recorded which) from PBMCs. This CDR3 reads CASTFMNTEAFF. The CDR3 bases are TGTGCCAGCACGTTCATGAACACTGAAGCTTTCTTT.